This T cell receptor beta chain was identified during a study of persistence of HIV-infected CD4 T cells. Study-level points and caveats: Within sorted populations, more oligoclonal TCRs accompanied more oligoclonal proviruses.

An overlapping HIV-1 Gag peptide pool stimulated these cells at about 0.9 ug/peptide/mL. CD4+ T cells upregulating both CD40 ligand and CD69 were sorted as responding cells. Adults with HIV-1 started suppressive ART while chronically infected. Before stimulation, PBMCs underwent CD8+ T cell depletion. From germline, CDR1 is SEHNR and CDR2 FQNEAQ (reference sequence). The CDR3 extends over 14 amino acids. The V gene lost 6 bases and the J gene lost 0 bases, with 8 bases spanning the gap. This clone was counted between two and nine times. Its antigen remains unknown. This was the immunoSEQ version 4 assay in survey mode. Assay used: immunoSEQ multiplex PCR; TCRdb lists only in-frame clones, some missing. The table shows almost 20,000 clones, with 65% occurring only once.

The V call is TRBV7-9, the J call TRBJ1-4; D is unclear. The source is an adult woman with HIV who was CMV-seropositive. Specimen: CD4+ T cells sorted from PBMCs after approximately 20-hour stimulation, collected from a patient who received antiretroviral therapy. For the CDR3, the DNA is TGTGCCAGCAGTTTTTTTGCAACTAATGAAAAACTGTTTTTT. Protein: CASSFFATNEKLFF.